In its sample, the clone carrying this T cell receptor beta chain was seen once. Antigen unknown. The entry originates in a study of PD-L1 blockade in urothelial cancer. Study-wide context: A median blood sample held approximately 140,000 T cells and about 89,000 unique TCRs.

Libraries were prepared by immunoSEQ multiplex PCR; TCRdb keeps only in-frame clonotypes and omits some of them. The data hold around 47,000 clones, with about four fifths observed a single time. The CDR3 is 15 amino acids. Deletions cut 2 bases from V and 0 bases from J, with 5 bases between. Germline lookup yields CDR1 MNHNS and CDR2 SASEGT. Described time point: peripheral blood 6 weeks after treatment start. Each patient presented with locally advanced or metastatic urothelial carcinoma. Pretreatment sampling and on-treatment sampling together yielded between 1 and 8 samples for each patient. General study results and limits: Patients with durable benefit had greater blood expansion of tumor-associated TCR clones 3 weeks into treatment.

The chain recombines TRBV6-1 with TRBJ1-6; D call uncertain. This specimen was PBMCs, taken around atezolizumab (anti-PD-L1) treatment. This TCR was sampled from a man in his 60s with urothelial cancer. The CDR3 region has the DNA TGTGCCAGCAGTGAAAGGAGCTCCTATAATTCACCCCTCCACTTT. Translation gives CASSERSSYNSPLHF.